The clone carrying this T cell receptor (beta chain) was detected many times. The antigen is unknown. These data belong to a study of regulatory T cells in long-lasting Graves disease. Overall study results and limits: Sample size was small, which may have lowered accuracy.

According to the study, TCR beta libraries were built with iRepertoire HTBI primers and CDR3-region Arm-PCR. One entry per CDR3 protein results from TCRdb running MiXCR on the multiplex PCR reads. The data show some 450,000 distinct CDR3 sequences, roughly 15% seen once. Regarding time point: newly diagnosed GD, antithyroid drugs for less than 3 months. Following extraction of RNA from PBMCs, that RNA was used to make the TCR library. American Thyroid Association guidelines were used to diagnose Graves' disease. There are 15 residues in the CDR3. CDR1 and CDR2 (germline): MNHNS, SASEGT. After removal of 6 bases from V and 3 bases from J, the junction contained 8 bases not matched to a gene. The same data also contributed to another study, on T cells in Graves' hyperthyroidism and ophthalmopathy. That work adds: The HTBI primer set drove a first-round RT-PCR of the TCR CDR3.

The sequencing here drew on peripheral blood mononuclear cells (PBMCs), taken at new diagnosis, from a patient treated with antithyroid drugs. V is TRBV6-1 and J is TRBJ2-5; 9 bases match TRBD1. This receptor was identified in a woman under 40 with Graves disease. The CDR3 spells CASRLRDRVEETQYF. The CDR3 nucleotides read TGTGCCAGCAGGCTCCGGGACAGGGTGGAAGAGACCCAGTACTTC.